This entry lists 17 T cell receptor beta chains sequenced from one sample in a study of blood T cell repertoires in COVID-19. The repertoire was sequenced with immunoSEQ multiplex PCR; TCRdb's copy has only in-frame clones and lacks some. The sample carries about 110,000 clones, around nine tenths recorded once. The sequenced sample was peripheral blood. These receptors were taken from a woman under 40 with acute or convalescent COVID-19.

CDR3 sequence reads: CASSLGPLAAYQETQYF. In DNA form, the CDR3 reads TGTGCCAGCAGCTTAGGCCCGCTAGCGGCCTACCAAGAGACCCAGTACTTC. The chain links TRBV11-3 to TRBJ2-5, with TRBD2 matching over 7 bases. Germline V gene sequence: CDR1 SGHNT, CDR2 YENEEA. This CDR3 spans 17 amino acids. The V segment lost 1 base and the J segment 0 bases; nucleotides outside the gene matches: 8.

The J gene is TRBJ2-7, the V gene TRBV4-3; maybe TRBD2 (5 bases). The CDR3 consists of 13 residues. Germline CDR1 is LGHNA and CDR2 is YSLEER. The V end was cut by 2 bases, the J end by 3 bases, with 8 bases between. CDR3 amino acids: CASSQSEGYEQYF. The CDR3 region has the DNA TGCGCCAGCAGCCAATCTGAGGGCTACGAGCAGTACTTC.

J is TRBJ2-7 and V is TRBV13; D may be TRBD2 (6 bases). Trimming stripped 1 base from V and 4 bases from J, with 11 bases between. Germline lookup yields CDR1 PRHDT and CDR2 FYEKMQ (reference sequence). This CDR3 region has 14 residues. CDR3 in amino acids: CASSLEAGGYEQYF. CDR3 bases: TGTGCCAGCAGCTTAGAAGCAGGAGGGTACGAGCAGTACTTC.

The V and J genes are TRBV19 and TRBJ1-5; a weak D match, TRBD1 (5 bases). V lost 7 bases and J lost 3, with 13 bases in between. The CDR3 contains 14 residues. Germline V gene lookup returns CDR1 LNHDA and CDR2 SQIVND (reference sequence). CDR3: CASTSGRDNQPQHF. The CDR3 DNA sequence: TGTGCCAGTACTTCAGGGAGGGACAATCAGCCCCAGCATTTT.

This chain links TRBV5-5 with TRBJ1-2; 7 positions match TRBD1. This CDR3 contains 16 residues. V shed 4 bases, J shed 5 bases, and the junction held 14 bases outside the gene matches. CDR1 SGHKS and CDR2 YYEKEE come from the germline V gene (reference sequence). Here the CDR3 reads CASSRSILDRRYGYTF. The CDR3 nucleotides read TGTGCCAGCAGCAGAAGCATCCTGGACAGGAGGTATGGCTACACCTTC. Variable domain in full (rest from reference TRBV5-5 and TRBJ1-2): DAGVTQSPTHLIKTRGQQVTLRCSPISGHKSVSWYQQVLGQGPQFIFQYYEKEERGRGNFPDRFSARQFPNYSSELNVNALLLGDSALYLCASSRSILDRRYGYTFGSGTRLTVV.

The chain links TRBV15 to TRBJ2-7, with D perhaps matching TRBD2 (6 bases). CDR3 length: 17 residues. Germline V lookup: CDR1 LNHNV, CDR2 YYDKDF (reference sequence). V was trimmed by 5 bases and J by 1 base, leaving 21 bases between them. The CDR3: CATSLSLRDSASYEQYF. The CDR3 DNA reads as TGTGCCACCAGCTTATCCCTCCGGGACTCGGCTTCCTACGAGCAGTACTTC.

The chain recombines TRBV7-2 with TRBJ1-2, with no clear D. Germline V gene lookup returns CDR1 SGHTA and CDR2 FQGNSA. The CDR3 totals 12 residues. V was cut by 1 base and J by 4 bases, with 4 bases left in between. CDR3 nucleotides: TGTGCCAGCAGCTTAGACGGCTATGGCTACACCTTC. Translated: CASSLDGYGYTF. The full variable domain, rest sourced from reference TRBV7-2 and TRBJ1-2, is GAGVSQSPSNKVTEKGKDVELRCDPISGHTALYWYRQSLGQGLEFLIYFQGNSAPDKSGLPSDRFSAERTGGSVSTLTIQRTQQEDSAVYLCASSLDGYGYTFGSGTRLTVV.

Of note for this clone: At the DNA level, this CDR3 is encoded by other sequences in the same sample as well. J is TRBJ2-7 and V is TRBV18, with 9 positions matching TRBD1. This CDR3 region has 15 residues. CDR1 and CDR2 from the germline V gene are KGHSH and LQKENI. After removal of 3 bases from V and 4 bases from J, the junction contained 7 bases not matched to a gene. This CDR3 is CASSPGQGSVYEQYF. CDR3 DNA: TGTGCCAGCTCACCGGGACAGGGAAGCGTTTACGAGCAGTACTTC.

The chain employs TRBV7-2 and TRBJ1-3; no reliable D call. From germline, CDR1 is SGHTA and CDR2 FQGNSA. CDR3 size: 14 residues. Trimming shortened V by 6 bases and J by 5 bases, and 14 bases separated the two germline ends. The CDR3 sequence is CASSFDTARNTIYF. The CDR3, as DNA: TGTGCCAGCAGTTTCGACACGGCCCGAAACACCATATATTTT.

The table lists this clone with a few counts. Other DNA sequences in this sample translate to the same CDR3. This sequence joins TRBV7-6 and TRBJ2-1, with 10 bases identical to TRBD1. Germline assignment: CDR1 SGHVS and CDR2 FNYEAQ. This CDR3 contains 16 residues. Losses at the gene ends were 5 bases for V and 4 bases for J; bases not matched to a gene: 8. The CDR3 here is CASSPVGTGDYNEQFF. The CDR3 nucleotides are TGTGCCAGCAGCCCCGTGGGGACAGGGGATTACAATGAGCAGTTCTTC.

This clone appeared a few times. The same CDR3 is also encoded by other DNA sequences in this sample. V gene TRBV28 combines with J gene TRBJ1-6, with D perhaps TRBD1 (6 bases). The V end lost 3 bases, the J end lost 0 bases, and 6 bases lay between the germline ends. The CDR3 has 15 residues. Germline CDR1 MDHEN, CDR2 SYDVKM. The CDR3 region is CASSLDSSYNSPLHF. Here the CDR3 DNA reads TGTGCCAGCAGTTTGGACAGCTCCTATAATTCACCCCTCCACTTT.

The rearrangement links TRBV11-3 to TRBJ1-1, with a tentative D call TRBD1 (6 bases). Trimming shortened V by 2 bases and J by 5 bases, and 12 bases separated the two germline ends. Germline V gene lookup returns CDR1 SGHNT and CDR2 YENEEA. This CDR3 region has 14 residues. The CDR3, as DNA: TGTGCCAGCAGCTTACGGGGGGGCGATACTGAAGCTTTCTTT. Its translation is CASSLRGGDTEAFF.

This chain links TRBV29-1 with TRBJ1-1; TRBD1 aligns across 10 bases. Germline V gene lookup returns CDR1 SQVTM and CDR2 ANQGSEA. The CDR3 totals 13 residues. J gave up 1 base and V 8 bases, and 4 bases lay outside the gene matches. The CDR3 DNA is TGCAGCTGCCGGACAGGGGGGAACACTGAAGCTTTCTTT. Translation gives CSCRTGGNTEAFF.

The chain links TRBV4-3 to TRBJ2-1, with unresolved D. The V gene's germline CDR1 is LGHNA and CDR2 YSLEER. Trimming shortened V by 2 bases and J by 10 bases, and 12 bases separated the two germline ends. This CDR3 region has 13 residues. CDR3 DNA sequence: TGCGCCAGCAGCCAACAACCCCTCGGGGAGCAGTTCTTC. As protein: CASSQQPLGEQFF.

The rearrangement links TRBV2 to TRBJ1-2, with 8 bases lining up with TRBD1. The V segment lost 8 bases and the J segment 0 bases; nucleotides outside the gene matches: 8. Germline values: CDR1 SNHLY, CDR2 FYNNEI. The CDR3 has 15 amino acids. The CDR3: CASQLRQGSNYGYTF. CDR3 DNA sequence: TGTGCCAGCCAACTAAGACAGGGGTCTAACTATGGCTACACCTTC.

In its sample, this clone was seen once. The genes are TRBV19 and TRBJ2-7; no definite D call. Germline V lookup: CDR1 LNHDA, CDR2 SQIVND (reference sequence). CDR3 length equals 13 residues. V lost 11 bases to trimming and J lost 2 bases, with 16 bases between them. CDR3 sequence (DNA): TGTGCCGGAGAAGCCCAGTGGACCTACGAGCAGTACTTC. Translation: CAGEAQWTYEQYF.

V is TRBV19 and J is TRBJ2-1, with 9 nucleotides matching TRBD2. The CDR3 totals 15 residues. CDR1 is LNHDA and CDR2 is SQIVND in the germline V gene (reference sequence). J was trimmed by 4 bases and V by 6 bases; bases with no gene match: 7. In DNA form, the CDR3 reads TGTGCCAGTAGAACGGTTGCGGGAGGGTACAATGAGCAGTTCTTC. Its protein product is CASRTVAGGYNEQFF.